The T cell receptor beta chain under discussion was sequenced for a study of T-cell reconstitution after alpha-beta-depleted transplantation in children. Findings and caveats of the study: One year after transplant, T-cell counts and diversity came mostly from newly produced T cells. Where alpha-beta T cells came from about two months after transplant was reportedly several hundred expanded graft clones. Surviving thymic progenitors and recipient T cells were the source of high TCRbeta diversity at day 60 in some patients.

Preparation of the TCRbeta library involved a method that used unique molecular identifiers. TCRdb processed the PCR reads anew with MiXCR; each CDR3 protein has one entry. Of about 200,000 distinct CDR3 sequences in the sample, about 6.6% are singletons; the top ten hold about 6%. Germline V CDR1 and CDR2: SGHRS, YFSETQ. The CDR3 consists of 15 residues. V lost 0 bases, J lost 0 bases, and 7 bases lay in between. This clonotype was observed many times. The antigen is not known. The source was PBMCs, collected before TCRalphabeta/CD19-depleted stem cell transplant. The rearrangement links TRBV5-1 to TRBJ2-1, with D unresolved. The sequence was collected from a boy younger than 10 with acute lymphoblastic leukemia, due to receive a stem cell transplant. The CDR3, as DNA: TGCGCCAGCAGCTTGGACTCCCCCTCCTACAATGAGCAGTTCTTC. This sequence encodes CASSLDSPSYNEQFF.